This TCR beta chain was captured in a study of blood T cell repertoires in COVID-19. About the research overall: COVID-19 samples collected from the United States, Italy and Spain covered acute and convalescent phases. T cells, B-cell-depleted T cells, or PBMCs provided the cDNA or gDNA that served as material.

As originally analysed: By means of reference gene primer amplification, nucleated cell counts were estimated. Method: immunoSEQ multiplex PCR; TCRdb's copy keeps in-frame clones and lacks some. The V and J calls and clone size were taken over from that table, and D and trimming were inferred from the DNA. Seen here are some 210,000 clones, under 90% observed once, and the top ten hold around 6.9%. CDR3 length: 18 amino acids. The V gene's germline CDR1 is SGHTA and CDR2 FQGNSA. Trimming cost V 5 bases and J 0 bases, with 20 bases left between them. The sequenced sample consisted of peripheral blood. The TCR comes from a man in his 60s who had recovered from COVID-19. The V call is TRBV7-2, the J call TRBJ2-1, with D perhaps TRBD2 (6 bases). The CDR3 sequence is CASSPPRGVGSSYNEQFF. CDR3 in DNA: TGTGCCAGCAGCCCCCCTCGGGGCGTCGGGAGCTCCTACAATGAGCAGTTCTTC.